These 12 T cell receptor beta chains were all obtained from the same sample, sequenced in a study of regulatory T cells in long-lasting Graves disease. Through Arm-PCR of CDR3 regions and iRepertoire HTBI primers, TCR beta libraries were built. Using its own MiXCR run on the multiplex PCR reads, TCRdb lists one record per CDR3 protein. Of fewer than 450,000 distinct CDR3 sequences listed, roughly 20% are singletons. Specified time point: persistent/refractory GD, antithyroid drugs over 5 years with positive TRAb. The TCR library was made from RNA extracted from PBMCs. Sequencing used peripheral blood mononuclear cells (PBMCs), obtained when the disease was refractory, from a patient treated with antithyroid drugs. Receptors were obtained from a female donor with Graves disease.

Points on this clonotype: A clone one base away is much larger, so this may be a read error. This chain links TRBV30 with TRBJ2-7; 8 nucleotides align to TRBD2. Germline V gene data show CDR1 as GTSNPN and CDR2 as SVGIG (reference sequence). This CDR3 is 12 amino acids long. In DNA form, the CDR3 reads TGTGCCTGGAAGGGACTAGGTCTTGAGCAGTGCTTC. Translating it yields CAWKGLGLEQCF. Together with reference TRBV30 and TRBJ2-7, the CDR3 gives the full variable domain: SQTIHQWPATLVQPVGSPLSLECTVEGTSNPNLYWYRQAAGRGLQLLFYSVGIGQISSEVPQNLSASRPQDRQFILSSKKLLLSDSGFYLCAWKGLGLEQCFGPGTRLTVT.

This sequence joins TRBV18 and TRBJ2-6; D gene unclear. Trimming shortened V by 8 bases and J by 0 bases, and 8 bases separated the two germline ends. The CDR3 is 14 amino acids. The germline gives CDR1 KGHSH, CDR2 LQKENI. The DNA for the CDR3 is TGTGCCAGCCGACCGGACTCTGGGGCCAACGTCCTGACTTTC. It yields the protein CASRPDSGANVLTF. Full variable domain (rest looked up from reference TRBV18 and TRBJ2-6): NAGVMQNPRHLVRRRGQEARLRCSPMKGHSHVYWYRQLPEEGLKFMVYLQKENIIDESGMPKERFSAEFPKEGPSILRIQQVVRGDSAAYFCASRPDSGANVLTFGAGSRLTVL.

This clonotype was counted between two and nine times. J is TRBJ2-7 and V is TRBV7-2, with a weak D call TRBD1 (6 bases). Germline CDR1 SGHTA, CDR2 FQGNSA. There are 14 residues in the CDR3. V was cut by 7 bases and J by 5 bases, with 18 bases left in between. This CDR3 is CASTPGVSWDEQYF. The CDR3 bases are TGTGCCAGCACCCCAGGGGTGTCTTGGGACGAGCAGTACTTC. The entire variable domain, with the rest obtained from reference TRBV7-2 and TRBJ2-7, is as follows: GAGVSQSPSNKVTEKGKDVELRCDPISGHTALYWYRQSLGQGLEFLIYFQGNSAPDKSGLPSDRFSAERTGGSVSTLTIQRTQQEDSAVYLCASTPGVSWDEQYFGPGTRLTVT.

This clonotype was seen ten or more times. The chain recombines TRBV12-3 or TRBV12-4 with TRBJ2-5; D is unclear. V lost 7 bases and J lost 3, with 12 bases in between. CDR3 length: 13 residues. In DNA form, the CDR3 reads TGTGCCAGCACCAGACGAGAAAAAGAGACCCAGTACTTC. Translation: CASTRREKETQYF.

This clonotype was seen a handful of times. This rearrangement joins TRBV20-1 to TRBJ2-7; 7 positions match TRBD1. Germline V gives CDR1 DFQATT, CDR2 SNEGSKA (reference sequence). The CDR3 has 15 residues. Trimming removed 0 bases from V and 4 bases from J; junction bases left unmatched: 9. Here the CDR3 DNA reads TGCAGTGCTAGAGATAGGCAGGGGGTCAGATACGAGCAGTACTTC. Translated: CSARDRQGVRYEQYF.

V usage is TRBV30 and J usage is TRBJ1-1, with 9 bases matching TRBD1. The CDR3 runs 13 residues. V dropped 5 bases and J dropped 1; count of bases not matched to a gene: 2. CDR1 and CDR2 (germline): GTSNPN, SVGIG (reference sequence). The CDR3 reads CAWGGQGNTEAFF. The DNA of the CDR3 is TGTGCCTGGGGGGGACAGGGGAACACTGAAGCTTTCTTT.

This clonotype was recorded at least ten times. The genes are TRBV27 and TRBJ1-6; 8 bases align to TRBD1. Germline CDR1 and CDR2: MNHEY and SMNVEV (reference sequence). CDR3 length: 14 amino acids. J was trimmed by 7 bases and V by 6 bases; bases with no gene match: 5. The CDR3 nucleotides are TGTGCCAGCAGCCCCAGGGGGCCGAATTCACCCCTCCACTTT. Its protein is CASSPRGPNSPLHF.

This clonotype has ten or more counts. The chain combines TRBV28 with TRBJ2-7; D may be TRBD2 (5 bases). The CDR3 is 13 residues long. The germline V gene encodes CDR1 MDHEN and CDR2 SYDVKM. V shed 5 bases and J shed 6 bases, with 14 bases lying between them. CDR3 nucleotides: TGTGCCAGCAGTCCGAGGACTTTCGCCGAGCAGTACTTC. This sequence encodes CASSPRTFAEQYF. The full variable domain, its missing parts supplied by reference TRBV28 and TRBJ2-7, is DVKVTQSSRYLVKRTGEKVFLECVQDMDHENMFWYRQDPGLGLRLIYFSYDVKMKEKGDIPEGYSVSREKKERFSLILESASTNQTSMYLCASSPRTFAEQYFGPGTRLTVT.

This clonotype was observed many times. The chain uses TRBV28 and TRBJ2-7, with a possible D match to TRBD1 (8 bases). V dropped 10 bases and J dropped 1 base, with 14 bases sitting between them. Looked up from germline, CDR1 is MDHEN and CDR2 is SYDVKM. The CDR3 totals 13 residues. This CDR3 is CAISQGGSYEQYF. For the CDR3, the DNA is TGTGCCATATCACAGGGGGGGTCCTACGAGCAGTACTTC.

The V gene is TRBV6-1, the J gene TRBJ2-5, with 9 bases fitting TRBD2. With V trimmed by 8 bases and J by 4 bases, 8 bases remained unmatched. Germline V gives CDR1 MNHNS, CDR2 SASEGT. This CDR3 is built from 14 residues. The CDR3 reads CASLRAGGGETQYF. CDR3 in DNA: TGTGCCAGCCTCCGGGCGGGAGGGGGAGAGACCCAGTACTTC.

The rearrangement links TRBV30 to TRBJ1-1; 7 bases align to TRBD1. Germline trimming cut 3 bases from V and 4 bases from J; bases unmatched to any gene: 2. Germline CDR1 and CDR2: GTSNPN and SVGIG (reference sequence). The CDR3 extends over 12 amino acids. CDR3 protein: CAWSPGGTEAFF. DNA of the CDR3: TGTGCCTGGAGCCCAGGGGGCACTGAAGCTTTCTTT.

This clonotype appeared a few times. V usage is TRBV19 and J usage is TRBJ1-1; TRBD1 agrees at 7 bases. The V and J ends lost 4 bases and 5 bases, in that order; junction bases with no gene match: 7. CDR1 is LNHDA and CDR2 is SQIVND in the germline V gene (reference sequence). The CDR3 contains 14 residues. CDR3 DNA: TGTGCCAGTAGTACCAGGGGACAGTTGACTGAAGCTTTCTTT. Amino acids: CASSTRGQLTEAFF.